The 20 T cell receptor beta chains in this list originate from one sample, sequenced in a study of blood T cells in healthy people across ages. Using a J-beta primer mix together with a sample-barcoded 5' primer, a second PCR was run for about 6 to 12 cycles. TCRdb fed the 5' RACE reads into MiXCR, producing one record per CDR3 protein. The sample holds fewer than 2 million distinct CDR3 sequences, more than 35% seen once. Sequences were obtained from blood. These receptors originate from a human donor in good health.

This CDR3 is CSARLYSSYEQYF. CDR3 nucleotides: TGCAGTGCAAGACTCTATAGCTCCTACGAGCAGTACTTC. This sequence joins TRBV20-1 and TRBJ2-7; no clear D. Between the trimmed V and J ends, which lost 6 bases and 0 bases, there was a span of 12 bases. The CDR3 contains 13 residues. CDR1 is DFQATT and CDR2 is SNEGSKA in the germline V gene (reference sequence).

This clonotype was observed a handful of times. The chain uses TRBV9 and TRBJ2-5, with 10 bases matching TRBD2. The CDR3 has 14 amino acids. Germline-derived CDR1 and CDR2 are SGDLS and YYNGEE. Trimming cost V 3 bases and J 5 bases; bases outside gene matches: 4. The CDR3 DNA reads as TGTGCCAGCAGCGCTAGCGGGGGAAAGGAGACCCAGTACTTC. It translates to CASSASGGKETQYF.

This clonotype was detected only a few times. The rearrangement joins TRBV12-3 or TRBV12-4 to TRBJ2-1; the D gene is possibly TRBD2 (6 bases). Trimming removed 6 bases at V and 5 bases at J, with 14 bases between. This CDR3 contains 14 residues. The CDR3, as DNA: TGTGCCAGCAGCCGCGCCGGGGGAAACAATGAGCAGTTCTTC. Its protein is CASSRAGGNNEQFF.

The rearrangement links TRBV24-1 to TRBJ2-3; D is possibly TRBD2 (5 bases). V was clipped by 1 base and J by 5 bases, with 18 bases between them. This CDR3 has 17 residues. CDR1 is KGHDR and CDR2 is SFDVKD in the germline V gene. The CDR3 nucleotides are TGTGCCACCAGTGATTTTCCGACTACATCTTATGTAGATACGCAGTATTTT. Translating it yields CATSDFPTTSYVDTQYF.

V is TRBV4-1 and J is TRBJ2-3; D is perhaps TRBD2 (7 bases). The CDR3 contains 15 residues. Per the germline V gene, CDR1 is MGHRA and CDR2 is YSYEKL. V was trimmed by 0 bases and J by 4 bases, leaving 11 bases between them. Here the CDR3 reads CASSQEGGGPDTQYF. CDR3 nucleotide sequence: TGCGCCAGCAGCCAAGAAGGCGGGGGCCCAGATACGCAGTATTTT.

This sequence joins TRBV5-1 and TRBJ2-7, with D possibly being TRBD1 or TRBD2 (5 bases each). Deletions cut 2 bases from V and 6 bases from J, with 15 bases between. This CDR3 region has 14 residues. Germline V lookup: CDR1 SGHRS, CDR2 YFSETQ. CDR3 amino acids: CASSFTGTTCEQYF. In DNA form, the CDR3 reads TGCGCCAGCAGCTTTACCGGGACCACCTGCGAGCAGTACTTC. Combining the CDR3 with reference TRBV5-1 and TRBJ2-7 gives the whole variable domain KAGVTQTPRYLIKTRGQQVTLSCSPISGHRSVSWYQQTPGQGLQFLFEYFSETQRNKGNFPGRFSGRQFSNSRSEMNVSTLELGDSALYLCASSFTGTTCEQYFGPGTRLTVT.

The rearrangement links TRBV20-1 to TRBJ2-3; perhaps TRBD2 as D (7 bases). This CDR3 is built from 12 residues. CDR1 is DFQATT, CDR2 SNEGSKA, per germline (reference sequence). Trimming took 8 bases from V and 5 from J, leaving 14 bases between them. The CDR3 region is CSRGGHGDTQYF. CDR3 DNA sequence: TGCAGTAGGGGGGGGCACGGAGATACGCAGTATTTT.

CDR3 protein: CASSQLGQGALNSPLHF. The CDR3, as DNA: TGTGCCAGCAGCCAACTGGGACAGGGGGCTCTTAATTCACCCCTCCACTTT. This sequence joins TRBV4-2 and TRBJ1-6, with 12 bases fitting TRBD1. Germline V CDR1 and CDR2: LGHNA, YNFKEQ. With 2 bases clipped from V and 6 bases from J, the junction kept 5 bases outside the gene matches. This CDR3 has 17 residues.

This clonotype occurred a few times. J is TRBJ2-7 and V is TRBV4-3; TRBD1 might be the D (6 bases). This CDR3 region has 15 residues. The ends were cut back, 0 bases at V and 2 bases at J, with 11 bases in the middle. The germline CDR1 and CDR2 sequences are LGHNA and YSLEER. The CDR3 bases are TGCGCCAGCAGCCAAGACCGACAGGCCGCCTACGAGCAGTACTTC. Translating it yields CASSQDRQAAYEQYF.

Only a few counts were recorded for this clonotype. The rearrangement joins TRBV10-3 to TRBJ2-7; D is possibly TRBD1 (6 bases). Germline CDR1 and CDR2: ENHRY and SYGVKD. Between the trimmed V and J ends, which lost 7 bases and 1 base, there was a span of 8 bases. The CDR3 loop spans 12 amino acids. CDR3 sequence reads: CAITDSSYEQYF. As DNA, the CDR3 is TGTGCCATCACGGACAGTTCCTACGAGCAGTACTTC.

This sequence joins TRBV20-1 and TRBJ2-1; tentatively, D is TRBD1 or TRBD2 (5 bases each). CDR3 size: 11 residues. Looked up from germline, CDR1 is DFQATT and CDR2 is SNEGSKA (reference sequence). The CDR3 spells CGPRGYNEQFF. CDR3 bases: TGCGGCCCGAGGGGTTACAATGAGCAGTTCTTC.

The chain carries TRBV5-5 and TRBJ2-7; 7 positions match TRBD2. The V gene end was trimmed by 4 bases and the J gene end by 3 bases; junction bases not matched to a gene: 13. From germline, CDR1 is SGHKS and CDR2 YYEKEE (reference sequence). This CDR3 has 16 amino acids. CDR3 bases: TGTGCCAGCAGCCTAACTCTGGCGGGGGAAATCTACGAGCAGTACTTC. It translates to CASSLTLAGEIYEQYF.

This clonotype was picked up a small number of times. This chain links TRBV7-9 with TRBJ2-1; perhaps TRBD2 as D (5 bases). Per the germline V gene, CDR1 is SEHNR and CDR2 is FQNEAQ (reference sequence). This CDR3 region has 12 residues. V dropped 5 bases and J dropped 13 bases, with 15 bases sitting between them. CDR3 in amino acids: CASSPEGRAQFF. Here the CDR3 DNA reads TGTGCCAGCAGCCCAGAGGGCCGTGCTCAGTTCTTC.

The gene calls are TRBV6-5 and TRBJ2-3; D possibly matches TRBD1 or TRBD2 (6 bases each). Trimming removed 0 bases from V and 14 bases from J, with 27 bases in between. The CDR3 is 17 residues long. Germline values: CDR1 MNHEY, CDR2 SVGAGI. CDR3 residues: CASSYSAGQTPPKRLYF. CDR3 nucleotides: TGTGCCAGCAGTTACTCTGCGGGACAAACGCCCCCAAAGCGGCTGTATTTT.

The rearrangement links TRBV4-1 to TRBJ1-2, with 7 nucleotides matching TRBD1. CDR1 and CDR2 from the germline V gene are MGHRA and YSYEKL. The CDR3 contains 18 residues. V gave up 1 base and J gave up 7 bases; unmatched junction bases: 18. CDR3 nucleotide sequence: TGCGCCAGCAGCCAAGGGGGTGGAGTAAAGACAGGGATCGGTGGCTACACCTTC. Amino acid sequence: CASSQGGGVKTGIGGYTF.

Only a few counts were recorded for this clonotype. CDR3 region: CASTSMDSPYVQYF. The CDR3 DNA is TGTGCCAGCACCTCCATGGACAGTCCCTACGTGCAGTACTTC. The chain uses TRBV7-2 and TRBJ2-5, with D tentatively TRBD1 (6 bases). Per the germline V gene, CDR1 is SGHTA and CDR2 is FQGNSA. The V end was cut by 7 bases, the J end by 11 bases, with 23 bases between. The CDR3 length is 14 residues.

V usage is TRBV5-1 and J usage is TRBJ2-7; D perhaps matches TRBD1 (5 bases). The germline V and J ends were trimmed by 4 bases and 3 bases, with 29 bases remaining between them. CDR3 length: 19 residues. CDR1 SGHRS and CDR2 YFSETQ come from the germline V gene. For the CDR3, the DNA is TGCGCCAGCAGCAGTACAGGTTCGGATCATCCCACTCGGCGCTACGAGCAGTACTTC. It yields the protein CASSSTGSDHPTRRYEQYF.

This clonotype was observed a handful of times. The V gene is TRBV7-8, the J gene TRBJ1-5; possibly TRBD1 for D (6 bases). CDR3 length equals 19 residues. Germline V CDR1 and CDR2: SGHVS, FQNEAQ. Deletions cut 2 bases from V and 1 base from J, with 21 bases between. The chain's CDR3 is CASSLMRARGGLSNQPQHF. In DNA, the CDR3 is TGTGCCAGCAGCTTAATGCGGGCCAGGGGAGGACTAAGCAATCAGCCCCAGCATTTT.

This chain links TRBV18 with TRBJ1-2, with D perhaps matching TRBD1 (5 bases). The CDR3 has 15 amino acids. V was pared by 6 bases and J by 0 bases, with 14 bases between. Per germline, CDR1 KGHSH and CDR2 LQKENI. The CDR3 bases are TGTGCCAGCTCGCCCCTTGAGACAGCTAACTATGGCTACACCTTC. Its protein is CASSPLETANYGYTF.

This chain joins TRBV20-1 and TRBJ2-7; D is uncertain. The CDR3 spans 13 residues. With 0 bases removed from V and 7 bases from J, the gap between germline ends came to 13 bases. Germline-derived CDR1 and CDR2 are DFQATT and SNEGSKA (reference sequence). The chain's CDR3 is CSARDGSVGEQYF. In DNA, the CDR3 is TGCAGTGCTAGAGATGGATCCGTGGGGGAGCAGTACTTC.